Here is one T cell receptor beta chain with its context. The target antigen is unknown. The entry originates in a study of T cells expressing NK-cell markers. Whole-study context: Seropositivity for HCMV was found in seven of the eight sequenced donors, with one seronegative. General observations from the study: About 6 donors had dominant NKG2C+ clonotypes that comprised roughly 1.0-7.5% of their CD8+ T cells. The same clonotypes also predominated in the CD3+CD56-NKG2C+ fraction of four donors.

Template switching by 5'RACE with UMIs generated the TCR beta cDNA. TCRdb reprocessed the 5' RACE reads; each CDR3 protein has one entry and no DNA is given. The repertoire table contains roughly 350,000 distinct CDR3 sequences. The CDR3 extends over 12 amino acids. Germline CDR1 reads MNHNY; CDR2 reads SVGAGI (reference sequence). The TCR was taken from a man aged 18-75 years in good health. The chain has TRBV6-6 and TRBJ2-3. The sample taken for sequencing was blood T cells: a sorted CD56 or NKG2C T cell subset, CD4+ or CD8+ T cells, or bulk PBMC T cells (not recorded which). CDR3 in amino acids: CASPNEVGTQYF.